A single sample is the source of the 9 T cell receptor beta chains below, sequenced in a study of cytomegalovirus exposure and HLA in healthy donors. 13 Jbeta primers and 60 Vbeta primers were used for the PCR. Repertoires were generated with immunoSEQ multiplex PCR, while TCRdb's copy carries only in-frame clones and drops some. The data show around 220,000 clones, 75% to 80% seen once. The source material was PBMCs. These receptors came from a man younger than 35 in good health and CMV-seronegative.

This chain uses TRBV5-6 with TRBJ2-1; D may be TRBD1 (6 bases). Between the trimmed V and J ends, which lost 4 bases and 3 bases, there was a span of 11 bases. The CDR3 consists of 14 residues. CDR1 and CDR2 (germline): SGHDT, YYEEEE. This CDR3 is CASSADSHYNEQFF. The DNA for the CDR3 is TGTGCCAGCAGCGCGGACAGTCACTACAATGAGCAGTTCTTC.

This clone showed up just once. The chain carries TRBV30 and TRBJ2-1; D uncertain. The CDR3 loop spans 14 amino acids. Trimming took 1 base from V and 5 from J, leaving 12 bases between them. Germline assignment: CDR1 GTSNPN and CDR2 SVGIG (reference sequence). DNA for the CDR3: TGTGCCTGGAGTGAGAGCTTTTTCCACAATGAGCAGTTCTTC. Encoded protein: CAWSESFFHNEQFF.

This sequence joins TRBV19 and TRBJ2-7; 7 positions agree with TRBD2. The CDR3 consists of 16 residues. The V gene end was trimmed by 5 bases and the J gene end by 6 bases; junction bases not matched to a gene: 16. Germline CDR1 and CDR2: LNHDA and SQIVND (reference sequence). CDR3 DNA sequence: TGTGCCAGTAGTGGCCTCCGACTAGCATGGATCAGCGAGCAGTACTTC. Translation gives CASSGLRLAWISEQYF.

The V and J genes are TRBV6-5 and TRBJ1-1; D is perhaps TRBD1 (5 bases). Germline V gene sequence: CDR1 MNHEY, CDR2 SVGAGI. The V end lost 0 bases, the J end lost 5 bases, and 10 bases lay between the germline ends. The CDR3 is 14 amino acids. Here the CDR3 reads CASSYSLGGTEAFF. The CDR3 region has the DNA TGTGCCAGCAGTTACTCGCTGGGGGGGACTGAAGCTTTCTTT.

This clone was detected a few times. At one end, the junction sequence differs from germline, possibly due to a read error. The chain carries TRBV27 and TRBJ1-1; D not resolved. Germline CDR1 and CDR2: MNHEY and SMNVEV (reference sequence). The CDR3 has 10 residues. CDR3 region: CTHMNTEAFF. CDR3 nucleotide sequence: TGCACCCACATGAACACTGAAGCTTTCTTT.

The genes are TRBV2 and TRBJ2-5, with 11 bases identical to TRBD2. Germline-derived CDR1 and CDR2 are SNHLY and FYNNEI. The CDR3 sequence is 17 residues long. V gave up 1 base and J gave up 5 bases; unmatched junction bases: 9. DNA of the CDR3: TGTGCCAGCAGTGAAGAGGTAGCGGGGGGGGCGATCGAGACCCAGTACTTC. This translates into CASSEEVAGGAIETQYF. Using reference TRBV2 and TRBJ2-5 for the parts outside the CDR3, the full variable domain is EPEVTQTPSHQVTQMGQEVILRCVPISNHLYFYWYRQILGQKVEFLVSFYNNEISEKSEIFDDQFSVERPDGSNFTLKIRSTKLEDSAMYFCASSEEVAGGAIETQYFGPGTRLLVL.

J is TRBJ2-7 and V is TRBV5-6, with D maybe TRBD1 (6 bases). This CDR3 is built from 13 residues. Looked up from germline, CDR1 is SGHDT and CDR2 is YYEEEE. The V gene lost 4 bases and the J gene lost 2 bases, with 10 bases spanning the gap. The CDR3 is CASSRDNPYEQYF. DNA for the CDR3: TGTGCCAGCAGCAGGGACAATCCCTACGAGCAGTACTTC.

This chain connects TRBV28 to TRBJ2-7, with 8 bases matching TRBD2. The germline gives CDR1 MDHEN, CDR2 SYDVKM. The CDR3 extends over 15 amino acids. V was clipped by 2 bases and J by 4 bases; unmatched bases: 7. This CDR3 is CASSLGGRSVYEQYF. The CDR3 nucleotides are TGTGCCAGCAGTTTAGGCGGGAGGTCGGTATACGAGCAGTACTTC.

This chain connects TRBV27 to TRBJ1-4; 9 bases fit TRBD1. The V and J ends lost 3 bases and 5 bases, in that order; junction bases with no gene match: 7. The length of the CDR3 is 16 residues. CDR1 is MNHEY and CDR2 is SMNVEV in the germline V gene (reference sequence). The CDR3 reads CASSFGAGTGNEKLFF. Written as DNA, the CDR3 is TGTGCCAGCAGTTTTGGGGCCGGGACAGGGAATGAAAAACTGTTTTTT. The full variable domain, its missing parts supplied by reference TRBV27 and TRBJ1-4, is EAQVTQNPRYLITVTGKKLTVTCSQNMNHEYMSWYRQDPGLGLRQIYYSMNVEVTDKGDVPEGYKVSRKEKRNFPLILESPSPNQTSLYFCASSFGAGTGNEKLFFGSGTQLSVL.